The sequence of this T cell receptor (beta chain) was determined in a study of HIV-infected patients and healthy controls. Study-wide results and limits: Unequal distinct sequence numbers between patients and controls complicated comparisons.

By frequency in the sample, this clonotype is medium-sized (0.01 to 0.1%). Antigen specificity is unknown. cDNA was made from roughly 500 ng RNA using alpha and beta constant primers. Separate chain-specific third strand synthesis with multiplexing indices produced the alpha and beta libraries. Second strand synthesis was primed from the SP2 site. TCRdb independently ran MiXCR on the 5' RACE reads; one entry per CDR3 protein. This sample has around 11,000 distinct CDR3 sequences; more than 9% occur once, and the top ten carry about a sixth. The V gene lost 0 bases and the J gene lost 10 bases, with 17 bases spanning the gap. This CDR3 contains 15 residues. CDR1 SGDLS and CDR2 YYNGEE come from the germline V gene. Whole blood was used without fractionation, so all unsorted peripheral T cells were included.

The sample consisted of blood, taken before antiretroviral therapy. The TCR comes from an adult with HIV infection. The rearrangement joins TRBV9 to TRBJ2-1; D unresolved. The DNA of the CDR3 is TGTGCCAGCAGCGTAGCTGAAAGGGAAATAGAAGAGCAGTTCTTC. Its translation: CASSVAEREIEEQFF.